This TCR beta chain was identified in a study of PD-1 blockade in classical Hodgkin lymphoma. About this clone: Its matching antigen is unknown.

Libraries were prepared by immunoSEQ multiplex PCR; TCRdb keeps only in-frame clonotypes and omits some of them. This sample yields 20,000 to 25,000 clones, of which 85% to 95% are seen a single time; 0.41% belongs to the top ten. Overall study findings and caveats: The causes of the repertoire differences, possibly disease activity or prior therapy, remain undefined.

Time point described: newly diagnosed, previously untreated cHL patient sample. Magnetic negative selection served to purify CD4+ T cells out of PBMCs that had been thawed. This CDR3 is built from 15 residues. Germline values: CDR1 SGHRS, CDR2 YFSETQ. The V end was cut by 5 bases, the J end by 0 bases, with 12 bases between. This TCR was recovered from a human donor with classical Hodgkin lymphoma. This chain uses TRBV5-1 with TRBJ1-3, with D uncertain. Sequenced sample: CD4+ T cells from blood. CDR3 residues: CASSSWSFSGNTIYF. The CDR3 DNA reads as TGCGCCAGCAGTTCTTGGAGTTTCTCTGGAAACACCATATATTTT.